This T cell receptor beta chain was obtained from a study of T cells after yellow fever vaccination. About the research overall: Libraries from low-cell-number fractions were prepared with the SMART-Seq v4 Ultra Low Input RNA kit.

Production of TCR cDNA was by 5'RACE template switching, which also added a universal primer site and UMIs. TCRdb itself ran the 5' RACE reads through MiXCR, one entry per CDR3 protein. This table holds a few hundred thousand distinct CDR3 sequences, about 6.2% found once. Trimming took 2 bases from V and 6 from J, leaving 11 bases between them. Germline V CDR1 and CDR2: SGHRS, YFSETQ. This CDR3 contains 13 residues. This clonotype was picked up many times. Its specificity is not known. Study findings and constraints: Repertoires sorted by FACS could include abundant clonotypes that are contaminants from the bulk population. Post-booster reappearance was seen for most primary-vaccination clones (about 96% CD4, around 90% CD8).

The starting material was PBMCs, obtained 5 days after the yellow fever booster vaccination. The origin of this receptor is a man aged 25 to 40 who received the YFV17D yellow fever vaccine. The rearrangement links TRBV5-1 to TRBJ1-2, with a tentative D call TRBD1 (6 bases). The CDR3 nucleotides read TGCGCCAGCAGCTTACAGGGCTTGGATGGCTACACCTTC. This codes for CASSLQGLDGYTF.